The 17 T cell receptor beta chains given below trace back to one sample, sequenced in a study of blood T cell repertoires in COVID-19. The method was immunoSEQ multiplex PCR; TCRdb's version includes in-frame clones alone and lacks a portion of them. Of approximately 100,000 clones in the sample, 75% to 90% were seen once. The material sequenced was peripheral blood. Every receptor here comes from a human donor with acute or convalescent COVID-19. The donor label of this sample is uncertain.

The V call is TRBV12-3 or TRBV12-4, the J call TRBJ1-3; D not certain. V was cut by 4 bases and J by 0 bases, with 4 bases left in between. This CDR3 has 13 amino acids. The CDR3 sequence is CASSSFSGNTIYF. Here the CDR3 DNA reads TGTGCCAGCAGTTCATTCTCTGGAAACACCATATATTTT.

The chain is built from TRBV7-2 and TRBJ1-6; 7 bases match TRBD1. The junction had 12 bases not matched to a gene; V was cut back by 0 bases and J by 7 bases. This CDR3 comprises 18 residues. Germline CDR1 SGHTA, CDR2 FQGNSA. This chain's CDR3 is CASSLAPQGKGGNSPLHF. The CDR3 nucleotides are TGTGCCAGCAGCTTAGCACCACAGGGGAAGGGTGGGAATTCACCCCTCCACTTT.

The chain combines TRBV9 with TRBJ2-3; 7 bases line up with TRBD2. Germline V CDR1 and CDR2: SGDLS, YYNGEE. This CDR3 spans 16 amino acids. V shed 5 bases and J 3 bases; nucleotides not matched to a gene: 12. In DNA, the CDR3 is TGTGCCAGCAGTGAGTGGGCGGGAGATGCGACAGATACGCAGTATTTT. This gives the protein CASSEWAGDATDTQYF.

The CDR3 coding sequence is TGTGCCAGTAGTGAACCGGGACAGGCAATCTACGAGCAGTACTTC. This translates into CASSEPGQAIYEQYF. The genes are TRBV19 and TRBJ2-7, with 8 bases lining up with TRBD1. The V and J ends lost 5 bases and 3 bases, in that order; junction bases with no gene match: 9. CDR3 length: 15 amino acids. Germline CDR1 reads LNHDA; CDR2 reads SQIVND (reference sequence).

This clone was picked up one time. The chain employs TRBV6-2 or TRBV6-3 and TRBJ1-2; D perhaps matches TRBD1 (6 bases). V was pared by 6 bases and J by 3 bases, with 14 bases between. The germline CDR1 and CDR2 sequences are MNHEY and SVGEGT. The CDR3 totals 14 residues. In DNA form, the CDR3 reads TGTGCCAGCAGCGAGCCAGGGGTTCACTATGGCTACACCTTC. Translation: CASSEPGVHYGYTF.

This chain uses TRBV12-3 or TRBV12-4 with TRBJ2-7; TRBD1 matches 9 bases. V shed 4 bases, J shed 6 bases, and the junction held 4 bases outside the gene matches. The CDR3 is made up of 13 amino acids. The CDR3 region has the DNA TGTGCCAGCAGTTATGGGACAGGGAGCGAGCAGTACTTC. Its protein product is CASSYGTGSEQYF.

This chain uses TRBV29-1 with TRBJ2-7; no clear D gene. The CDR3 sequence is 14 residues long. Germline loops: CDR1 SQVTM, CDR2 ANQGSEA. Trimming pared 3 bases from V and 3 bases from J, leaving 15 bases between. CDR3 DNA sequence: TGCAGCGTTGAGGATGCCCTAGGTAACTACGAGCAGTACTTC. Protein product: CSVEDALGNYEQYF.

This chain connects TRBV30 to TRBJ2-5; possible D gene TRBD2, 5 bases. CDR1 is GTSNPN and CDR2 is SVGIG in the germline V gene (reference sequence). CDR3 length: 12 residues. With 3 bases removed from V and 3 bases from J, the gap between germline ends came to 8 bases. DNA of the CDR3: TGTGCCTGGAGCTCGGGGAAAGAGACCCAGTACTTC. Translating it yields CAWSSGKETQYF.

The rearrangement uses TRBV19 and TRBJ1-1; 10 bases map to TRBD1. Per the germline V gene, CDR1 is LNHDA and CDR2 is SQIVND (reference sequence). The V segment lost 3 bases and the J segment 1 base; nucleotides outside the gene matches: 2. CDR3 length: 15 amino acids. The CDR3 is CASSIRTGGNTEAFF. In DNA form, the CDR3 reads TGTGCCAGTAGTATTAGGACAGGGGGGAACACTGAAGCTTTCTTT.

This clone was observed once. This chain joins TRBV19 and TRBJ2-7; 13 nucleotides align to TRBD2. Germline loops: CDR1 LNHDA, CDR2 SQIVND (reference sequence). CDR3 length equals 16 residues. J was trimmed by 2 bases and V by 5 bases; bases with no gene match: 6. Written as DNA, the CDR3 is TGTGCCAGTAGTCCGCGGACTAGCGGGAGTACCTACGAGCAGTACTTC. This translates into CASSPRTSGSTYEQYF.

The genes are TRBV6-2 or TRBV6-3 and TRBJ2-3, with a weak D call TRBD1 (5 bases). Per germline, CDR1 MNHEY and CDR2 SVGEGT. The CDR3 consists of 14 residues. V gave up 4 bases and J gave up 2 bases, with 10 bases separating them. CDR3 sequence (DNA): TGTGCCAGCAGTTTCCAGACAGTCACAGATACGCAGTATTTT. Protein sequence: CASSFQTVTDTQYF.

The chain has TRBV30 and TRBJ1-6; possibly TRBD1 for D (6 bases). V lost 2 bases and J lost 14, with 19 bases in between. Germline-derived CDR1 and CDR2 are GTSNPN and SVGIG (reference sequence). This CDR3 is 14 amino acids long. The CDR3 is CAWSTTGGGGALHF. The CDR3, as DNA: TGTGCCTGGAGTACGACAGGCGGCGGTGGGGCCCTCCACTTT.

The chain links TRBV6-1 to TRBJ2-3; 8 bases agree with TRBD2. Germline CDR1 is MNHNS and CDR2 is SASEGT. V gave up 3 bases and J gave up 1 base; unmatched junction bases: 9. This CDR3 spans 17 amino acids. The CDR3 nucleotides read TGTGCCAGCAGTGAGGGACTAGGGGTAACGGGCACAGATACGCAGTATTTT. This codes for CASSEGLGVTGTDTQYF.

The chain has TRBV19 and TRBJ2-1; 7 bases fit TRBD2. The CDR3 is made up of 14 amino acids. J gave up 8 bases and V 3 bases, and 7 bases lay outside the gene matches. Germline V gene lookup returns CDR1 LNHDA and CDR2 SQIVND (reference sequence). The CDR3: CASSIEAGVHEQFF. CDR3 nucleotide sequence: TGTGCCAGTAGTATTGAGGCGGGAGTACATGAGCAGTTCTTC.

CDR3 loop: CASGTSGRAEQYF. The CDR3 bases are TGTGCCAGTGGGACTAGCGGGAGGGCCGAGCAGTACTTC. The chain uses TRBV28 and TRBJ2-7; TRBD2 aligns across 16 bases. V was clipped by 9 bases and J by 6 bases; unmatched bases: 2. Germline V CDR1 and CDR2: MDHEN, SYDVKM. The CDR3 extends over 13 amino acids.

The rearrangement joins TRBV9 to TRBJ2-5, with D uncertain. V lost 4 bases to trimming and J lost 10 bases, with 14 bases between them. The CDR3 has 12 residues. CDR1 and CDR2 (germline): SGDLS, YYNGEE. The chain's CDR3 is CASSPSDGFQYF. As DNA, the CDR3 is TGTGCCAGCAGCCCCTCAGATGGCTTCCAGTACTTC.

The rearrangement links TRBV7-2 to TRBJ2-1; 9 bases line up with TRBD1. Germline CDR1 and CDR2: SGHTA and FQGNSA. V was pared by 5 bases and J by 5 bases, with 7 bases of the junction left unmatched. The CDR3 is 15 amino acids. CDR3 nucleotides: TGTGCCAGCAGCGCGACCGGGACAGGGAACAATGAGCAGTTCTTC. It yields the protein CASSATGTGNNEQFF.